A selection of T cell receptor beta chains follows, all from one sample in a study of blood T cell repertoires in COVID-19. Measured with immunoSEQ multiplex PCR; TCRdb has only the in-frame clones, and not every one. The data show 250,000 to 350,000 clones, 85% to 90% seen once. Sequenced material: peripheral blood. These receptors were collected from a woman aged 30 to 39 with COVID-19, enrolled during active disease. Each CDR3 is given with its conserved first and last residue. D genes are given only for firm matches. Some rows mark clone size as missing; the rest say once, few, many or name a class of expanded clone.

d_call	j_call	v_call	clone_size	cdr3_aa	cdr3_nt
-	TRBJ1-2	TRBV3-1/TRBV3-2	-	CASSQGALTPPLANYGYTF	TGTGCCAGCAGCCAAGGGGCCCTGACACCCCCGTTAGCTAACTATGGCTACACCTTC
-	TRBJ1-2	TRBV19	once	CAIRQANYGYTF	TGTGCCATTCGACAGGCTAACTATGGCTACACCTTC
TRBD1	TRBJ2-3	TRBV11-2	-	CASSLGSGQGATDTQYF	TGTGCCAGCAGCTTAGGGTCTGGACAGGGGGCAACAGATACGCAGTATTTT
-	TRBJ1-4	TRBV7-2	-	CASSPDSVNEKLFF	TGTGCCAGCAGCCCCGACAGTGTTAATGAAAAACTGTTTTTT
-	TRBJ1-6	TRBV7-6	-	CASSQARGARSYNSPLHF	TGTGCCAGCAGCCAAGCCCGCGGGGCCCGCTCCTATAATTCACCCCTCCACTTT
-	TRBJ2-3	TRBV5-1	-	CASSFASDTQYF	TGCGCCAGCAGCTTTGCGTCAGATACGCAGTATTTT
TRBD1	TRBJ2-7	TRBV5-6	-	CASRTRMTGNSEQYF	TGTGCCAGCAGGACCCGGATGACAGGGAACAGCGAGCAGTACTTC
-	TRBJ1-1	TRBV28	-	CASRPPGADTEAFF	TGTGCCAGCAGACCCCCAGGGGCCGACACTGAAGCTTTCTTT
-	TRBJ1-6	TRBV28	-	CASSLGRIGASPLHF	TGTGCCAGCAGTCTTGGACGGATTGGGGCATCACCCCTCCACTTT
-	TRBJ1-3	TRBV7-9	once	CASSLDLGLGASGNTIYF	TGTGCCAGCAGCTTGGATCTCGGATTGGGCGCCTCTGGAAACACCATATATTTT
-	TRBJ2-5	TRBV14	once	CASSQDRVPPVQETQYF	TGTGCCAGCAGCCAAGATCGGGTCCCACCAGTCCAAGAGACCCAGTACTTC
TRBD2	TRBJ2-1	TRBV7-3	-	CASSVNSGSSNEQFF	TGTGCCAGCAGCGTAAATAGCGGGAGTTCAAATGAGCAGTTCTTC
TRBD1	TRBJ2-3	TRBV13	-	CASSSGQGAYTDTQYF	TGTGCCAGCAGCTCCGGACAGGGGGCTTACACAGATACGCAGTATTTT
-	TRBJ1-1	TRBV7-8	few	CASSLTRTDEAFF	TGTGCCAGCAGCTTAACGCGGACAGATGAAGCTTTCTTT
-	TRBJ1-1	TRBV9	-	CASSVAGDTEAFF	TGTGCCAGCAGCGTAGCCGGGGACACTGAAGCTTTCTTT
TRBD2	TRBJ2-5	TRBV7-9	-	CASSFGYSRREDQETQYF	TGTGCCAGCAGCTTTGGGTATTCTCGGCGGGAGGACCAAGAGACCCAGTACTTC
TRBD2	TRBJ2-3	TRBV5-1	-	CASSFGGRAESDTQYF	TGCGCCAGCAGCTTTGGAGGGAGGGCCGAGTCAGATACGCAGTATTTT
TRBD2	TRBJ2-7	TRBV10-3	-	CAIRLAEHYEQYF	TGTGCCATCAGGCTAGCGGAACACTACGAGCAGTACTTC
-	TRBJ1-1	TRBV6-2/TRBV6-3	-	CASSKRRSGTEAFF	TGTGCCAGCAGTAAACGAAGGTCGGGCACTGAAGCTTTCTTT
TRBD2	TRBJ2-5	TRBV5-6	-	CASSLPGGGETQYF	TGTGCCAGCAGCTTGCCGGGAGGAGGGGAGACCCAGTACTTC
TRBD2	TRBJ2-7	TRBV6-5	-	CASSRLAGELEQYF	TGTGCCAGCAGCCGACTAGCGGGAGAGCTAGAGCAGTACTTC
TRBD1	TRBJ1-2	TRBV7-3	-	CASSLAGTGTRYTF	TGTGCCAGCAGCTTAGCCGGGACAGGGACTCGCTACACCTTC